Described below is a single T cell receptor (beta chain) sequence and its context. Its cognate antigen is unknown. This sample stems from a study of metastatic and nonmetastatic thyroid tumors. Study summary: Across peripheral blood and tumor or nodule tissue samples taken from malignant and benign thyroid patients, the repertoires were compared with one another. Study results and caveats: Benign nodules were reported to have significantly lower TCR beta diversity than malignant thyroid tumors, in blood and tumor.

Every patient underwent thyroid surgery untreated. With 5 bases clipped from V and 3 bases from J, the junction kept 6 bases outside the gene matches. In germline, CDR1 is LNHDA, CDR2 SQIVND (reference sequence). The CDR3 extends over 15 amino acids. Per the authors' pipeline: A papillary thyroid cancer distant-metastasis classifier was built from CDR3 differences across clinicopathological groups. TCRdb re-clonotyped the PCR reads via MiXCR. TCRdb, rather than the study authors, made the V and J calls. This sample has fewer than 35,000 clones, with less than 30% found just once. The receptor's source is a female donor with papillary thyroid cancer or a benign thyroid nodule (not recorded which). Some clones in this sample may be carry-over from other donors' samples. The chain links TRBV19 to TRBJ2-7; 11 nucleotides align to TRBD2. Sequences were obtained from blood. CDR3 DNA: TGTGCCAGTAGTCACGTGACTAGCGGGATCTACGAGCAGTACTTC. Translating gives CASSHVTSGIYEQYF.